The next 32 T cell receptor beta chains were all read from a single sample in a study of CD8+CD57+ T cells in acquired aplastic anemia. The study profiled TCR beta VDJ and CDR3 using genomic DNA as template. TCRdb re-analysed the reads in MiXCR, keeping a single row per CDR3 protein. The sample shows some 200,000 distinct CDR3 sequences, about a third of them seen only once. Sequenced material: sorted CD4+, CD8+, or CD8+CD57+ T cells (not recorded which) from PBMCs. The receptors were gathered from a human donor in good health, serving as a control.

This clonotype was counted many times. The genes are TRBV19 and TRBJ1-6, with a tentative D call TRBD1 (5 bases). Looked up from germline, CDR1 is LNHDA and CDR2 is SQIVND (reference sequence). This CDR3 is built from 12 residues. Trimming left V 3 bases short and J 10 bases short, with 7 bases between. This CDR3 reads CASSMRDSPLHF. The CDR3 region has the DNA TGTGCCAGTAGTATGAGGGACTCACCCCTCCACTTT.

This clonotype was counted many times. The chain employs TRBV2 and TRBJ2-7, with D perhaps matching TRBD1 or TRBD2 (6 bases each). The CDR3 has 16 residues. Trimming removed 5 bases at V and 3 bases at J, with 20 bases between. The germline V gene encodes CDR1 SNHLY and CDR2 FYNNEI. The CDR3 reads CASSHGGQSGIYEQYF. The DNA for the CDR3 is TGTGCCAGCAGTCACGGGGGACAAAGCGGAATCTACGAGCAGTACTTC.

This clonotype occurred a few times. This sequence joins TRBV3-1 and TRBJ2-2; 7 bases line up with TRBD1. Unmatched junction bases numbered 6, after V lost 5 bases and J lost 3 bases. Germline values: CDR1 LGHDT, CDR2 YNNKEL (reference sequence). This CDR3 comprises 15 residues. CDR3 nucleotide sequence: TGTGCCAGCAGCTGGTCAGACAGGGACACCGGGGAGCTGTTTTTT. This translates into CASSWSDRDTGELFF.

In its sample, this clonotype was seen many times. The chain carries TRBV20-1 and TRBJ2-5, with TRBD2 matching over 9 bases. Germline assignment: CDR1 DFQATT and CDR2 SNEGSKA (reference sequence). The CDR3 consists of 15 residues. The V gene end was trimmed by 1 base and the J gene end by 3 bases; junction bases not matched to a gene: 6. The CDR3 protein is CSARVASGIKETQYF. The CDR3 bases are TGCAGTGCTAGAGTTGCTAGCGGGATAAAAGAGACCCAGTACTTC.

This clonotype showed up many times. The chain carries TRBV6-1 and TRBJ2-7; D is unclear. CDR3 length equals 13 residues. V dropped 4 bases and J dropped 1 base, with 8 bases sitting between them. CDR1 is MNHNS, CDR2 SASEGT, per germline. In DNA, the CDR3 is TGTGCCAGCAGTGCCGACTGGTCCTACGAGCAGTACTTC. Translating it yields CASSADWSYEQYF.

As regards this clonotype: It may be a read error: a sequence one base away is much more abundant. The chain employs TRBV12-1 and TRBJ2-1; the DNA was not used to check the table's D call, TRBD2. TRBV12-1 is listed as a pseudogene. The CDR3 has 19 residues. The CDR3 is CASSRVPQTLAGLYNEQFF. As DNA, the CDR3 is TGTGCCAGCAGTCGTGTACCCCAGACGCTAGCGGGACTCTACAATGAGCAGTTCTTC.

V gene TRBV6-1 combines with J gene TRBJ2-5; weak D call: TRBD1 (5 bases). Trimming removed 3 bases at V and 5 bases at J, with 19 bases between. The CDR3 covers 16 residues. Germline CDR1 reads MNHNS; CDR2 reads SASEGT. Here the CDR3 DNA reads TGTGCCAGCAGTGATTTTTGGAGCTCAGGGATGGAGACCCAGTACTTC. Translating gives CASSDFWSSGMETQYF.

In regard to this clonotype: This may come from a read error, since a much larger clone is one base off. This chain's CDR3 is CVSSPPGLHEQYF. CDR3 DNA: TGTGTCAGCAGCCCCCCGGGACTACACGAGCAGTACTTC. The V and J genes are TRBV6-1 and TRBJ2-7; 7 bases line up with TRBD2. CDR3 length equals 13 residues. Germline loops: CDR1 MNHNS, CDR2 SASEGT.

This clonotype was seen repeatedly, ten times or more. This rearrangement joins TRBV7-2 to TRBJ1-1; 7 bases fit TRBD1. There are 15 residues in the CDR3. Germline CDR1 is SGHTA and CDR2 is FQGNSA. The V segment lost 3 bases and the J segment 4 bases; nucleotides outside the gene matches: 8. The CDR3 sequence is CASSFTRGLSTEAFF. The CDR3 DNA reads TGTGCCAGCAGCTTTACTAGGGGGCTGAGCACTGAAGCTTTCTTT.

With regard to this clonotype: Given a much more abundant clone one base away, this may be a read error. This chain uses TRBV2 with TRBJ2-1, with TRBD2 identical over 10 bases. The CDR3 length is 15 residues. The germline V gene encodes CDR1 SNHLY and CDR2 FYNNEI. CDR3 DNA: TGTGGCAGCGGGGGGGGGGCAGATGACTACAATGAGCAGTTCTTC. It translates to CGSGGGADDYNEQFF.

This clonotype was seen only a few times. The chain has TRBV20-1 and TRBJ2-2; D remains ambiguous. V lost 3 bases and J 4 bases, leaving 12 bases between the germline ends. CDR1 is DFQATT and CDR2 is SNEGSKA in the germline V gene (reference sequence). The CDR3 spans 14 residues. The DNA of the CDR3 is TGCAGTGCTAGTAATCCAGCAGTCACCGGGGAGCTGTTTTTT. It is translated as CSASNPAVTGELFF.

This clonotype turned up a few times. The chain combines TRBV12-3 or TRBV12-4 with TRBJ1-5; no reliable D call. V was clipped by 5 bases and J by 7 bases, with 15 bases between them. The CDR3 is 14 amino acids. This chain's CDR3 is CASSAMRGGQPQHF. For the CDR3, the DNA is TGTGCCAGCAGTGCTATGCGGGGTGGACAGCCCCAGCATTTT.

The chain uses TRBV20-1 and TRBJ1-2, with D possibly being TRBD1 (6 bases). V was pared by 6 bases and J by 7 bases, with 15 bases between. The germline V gene has CDR1 DFQATT and CDR2 SNEGSKA (reference sequence). The CDR3 extends over 12 amino acids. The DNA for the CDR3 is TGCAGTGCGGTACAGGGTGAGGCTGGCTACACCTTC. As protein: CSAVQGEAGYTF.

This clonotype was seen ten or more times. V is TRBV24-1 and J is TRBJ2-2; 9 nucleotides match TRBD2. V was pared by 3 bases and J by 1 base, with 5 bases of the junction left unmatched. This CDR3 is built from 17 residues. Germline CDR1 reads KGHDR; CDR2 reads SFDVKD. Written as DNA, the CDR3 is TGTGCCACCAGTGATCCAGTTAGCGGGAGGAACACCGGGGAGCTGTTTTTT. Its translation is CATSDPVSGRNTGELFF.

This clonotype appeared once. J is TRBJ2-3 and V is TRBV4-2; D gene ambiguous. Looked up from germline, CDR1 is LGHNA and CDR2 is YNFKEQ. Trimming stripped 4 bases from V and 4 bases from J, with 9 bases between. The CDR3 extends over 13 amino acids. The CDR3 nucleotides read TGTGCCAGCAGCCCCCTTCGCGCAGATACGCAGTATTTT. Protein product: CASSPLRADTQYF.

As concerns this clonotype: This may be a read error, as it is one base from a much larger clone. The chain couples TRBV20-1 to TRBJ1-5, with TRBD1 identical over 8 bases. Germline CDR1 reads DFQATT; CDR2 reads SNEGSKA (reference sequence). The J segment lost 0 bases and the V segment lost 5 bases, leaving 12 bases of the junction unmatched. This CDR3 region has 17 residues. The CDR3 nucleotides read TGCAGTGCTTTATACGACAGGGGCCCGAGTAGCAATCAGCCCCAGCATTTT. Its translation: CSALYDRGPSSNQPQHF.

This clonotype was seen many times. This CDR3 reads CASSPLWTRETQYF. CDR3 coding DNA: TGCGCCAGCAGCCCTCTTTGGACACGCGAGACCCAGTACTTC. V usage is TRBV4-1 and J usage is TRBJ2-5; tentative D call: TRBD1 (5 bases). The germline V gene encodes CDR1 MGHRA and CDR2 YSYEKL. Trimming pared 4 bases from V and 5 bases from J, leaving 14 bases between. The CDR3 contains 14 residues.

The chain combines TRBV15 with TRBJ2-1; D perhaps matches TRBD2 (7 bases). Germline values: CDR1 LNHNV, CDR2 YYDKDF (reference sequence). The length of the CDR3 is 15 residues. V was clipped by 4 bases and J by 8 bases, with 18 bases between them. CDR3 in DNA: TGTGCCACCAGCACTGTTGGGGGGGCGAGGGATGAGCAGTTCTTC. This gives the protein CATSTVGGARDEQFF.

In this sample, this clonotype turned up many times. The chain carries TRBV20-1 and TRBJ1-2; TRBD1 matches 8 bases. The CDR3 length is 12 residues. The V gene's germline CDR1 is DFQATT and CDR2 SNEGSKA (reference sequence). Germline trimming cut 6 bases from V and 7 bases from J; bases unmatched to any gene: 7. In DNA, the CDR3 is TGCAGTGCCCCCCGACAGGGGCTTGGCTACACCTTC. Its translation is CSAPRQGLGYTF.

The J gene is TRBJ1-5, the V gene TRBV24-1, with D unclear. Per germline, CDR1 KGHDR and CDR2 SFDVKD. The CDR3 extends over 8 amino acids. Trimming pared 6 bases from V and 10 bases from J, leaving 0 bases between. The CDR3 sequence is CATSPQHF. DNA of the CDR3: TGTGCCACCAGTCCCCAGCATTTT.

This clonotype was detected ten times or more. V and J are TRBV2 and TRBJ2-5; D may be TRBD2 (6 bases). Per germline, CDR1 SNHLY and CDR2 FYNNEI. V was cut by 6 bases and J by 8 bases, with 16 bases left in between. CDR3 size: 13 residues. The CDR3 DNA is TGTGCCAGCAGGGGTAGCGGCGGGGCAACCCAGTACTTC. It yields the protein CASRGSGGATQYF. The full variable domain, in which reference TRBV2 and TRBJ2-5 provide the parts outside the CDR3, is EPEVTQTPSHQVTQMGQEVILRCVPISNHLYFYWYRQILGQKVEFLVSFYNNEISEKSEIFDDQFSVERPDGSNFTLKIRSTKLEDSAMYFCASRGSGGATQYFGPGTRLLVL.

CDR3 DNA sequence: TGTGCCAGCAGTGGTGCAAGCCAGGGCGGAGCGAAGTATGGCTACACCTTC. Its translation is CASSGASQGGAKYGYTF. The chain employs TRBV12-3 or TRBV12-4 and TRBJ1-2, with a weak D call TRBD1 (5 bases). Trimming took 5 bases from V and 5 from J, leaving 24 bases between them. The CDR3 is 17 amino acids.

The V and J genes are TRBV5-1 and TRBJ1-4, with a possible D match to TRBD1 (5 bases). Trimming took 0 bases from V and 6 from J, leaving 9 bases between them. In germline, CDR1 is SGHRS, CDR2 YFSETQ. CDR3 length equals 14 residues. In DNA form, the CDR3 reads TGCGCCAGCAGCTTGGGGGACTGGGATGAAAAACTGTTTTTT. It is translated as CASSLGDWDEKLFF.

The V and J genes are TRBV6-1 and TRBJ2-2; no clear D gene. Trimming shortened V by 6 bases and J by 2 bases, and 10 bases separated the two germline ends. The CDR3 length is 14 residues. Germline assignment: CDR1 MNHNS and CDR2 SASEGT. The CDR3 nucleotides are TGTGCCAGCAGACCTCGCGGCAACACCGGGGAGCTGTTTTTT. It codes for CASRPRGNTGELFF.

J is TRBJ2-1 and V is TRBV15; D might be TRBD1 (6 bases). The length of the CDR3 is 14 residues. Trimming took 1 base from V and 8 from J, leaving 12 bases between them. CDR1 and CDR2 from the germline V gene are LNHNV and YYDKDF (reference sequence). This CDR3 is CATSRVGDIDEQFF. The CDR3 nucleotides read TGTGCCACCAGCAGAGTTGGGGACATTGATGAGCAGTTCTTC.

This clonotype was picked up many times. The V gene is TRBV20-1, the J gene TRBJ2-1; no firm D call. The V gene's germline CDR1 is DFQATT and CDR2 SNEGSKA (reference sequence). The CDR3 loop spans 11 amino acids. The V end lost 6 bases, the J end lost 7 bases, and 10 bases lay between the germline ends. The CDR3: CSAMAFNEQFF. CDR3 DNA: TGCAGTGCAATGGCATTTAATGAGCAGTTCTTC.

V and J are TRBV6-2 or TRBV6-3 and TRBJ2-7, with unresolved D. This CDR3 has 16 amino acids. V was cut by 0 bases and J by 7 bases, with 19 bases left in between. Looked up from germline, CDR1 is MNHEY and CDR2 is SVGEGT. CDR3 DNA: TGTGCCAGCAGTTACTCTGTTTTGAGCTCCTACAATGAGCAGTACTTC. Translation gives CASSYSVLSSYNEQYF.

Worth noting for this clonotype: This clone may be a read error of a much larger clone one base away. The chain has TRBV11-2 and TRBJ1-6; possible D gene TRBD1, 6 bases. This CDR3 comprises 15 residues. The V gene lost 4 bases and the J gene lost 8 bases, with 15 bases spanning the gap. Germline V lookup: CDR1 SGHAT, CDR2 FQNNGV. CDR3 amino acids: CASSSVGGEHSPLHF. CDR3 sequence (DNA): TGTGCCAGCAGCTCAGTAGGGGGTGAACATTCACCCCTCCACTTT.

This clonotype was counted only a few times. V usage is TRBV19 and J usage is TRBJ1-5; TRBD1 might be the D (5 bases). The CDR3 is 14 residues long. Germline lookup yields CDR1 LNHDA and CDR2 SQIVND (reference sequence). V shed 6 bases and J shed 7 bases, with 16 bases lying between them. CDR3 in amino acids: CASSSTGGGQPQHF. The CDR3 bases are TGTGCCAGTAGCTCCACGGGGGGAGGACAGCCCCAGCATTTT. The full variable domain, in which reference TRBV19 and TRBJ1-5 provide the parts outside the CDR3, is DGGITQSPKYLFRKEGQNVTLSCEQNLNHDAMYWYRQDPGQGLRLIYYSQIVNDFQKGDIAEGYSVSREKKESFPLTVTSAQKNPTAFYLCASSSTGGGQPQHFGDGTRLSIL.

Note on this clonotype: With a much larger clone just one base away, this may be a read error. This rearrangement joins TRBV3-1 to TRBJ1-6; D not resolved. The CDR3 contains 13 residues. Germline assignment: CDR1 LGHDT and CDR2 YNNKEL (reference sequence). The CDR3 is CASSQGSNSPLRF. The CDR3 coding sequence is TGTGCCAGCAGCCAAGGATCCAATTCACCCCTCCGCTTT. Variable domain in full (rest from reference TRBV3-1 and TRBJ1-6): DTAVSQTPKYLVTQMGNDKSIKCEQNLGHDTMYWYKQDSKKFLKIMFSYNNKELIINETVPNRFSPKSPDKAHLNLHINSLELGDSAVYFCASSQGSNSPLRFGNGTRLTVT.

This clonotype was seen at least ten times. The CDR3 nucleotides are TGTGCCAGTAGGCCACAGGGGTATAGCAATCAGCCCCAGCATTTT. Translation: CASRPQGYSNQPQHF. V usage is TRBV19 and J usage is TRBJ1-5, with TRBD1 matching over 7 bases. V shed 6 bases and J 0 bases; nucleotides not matched to a gene: 5. CDR3 length equals 15 residues. Germline V CDR1 and CDR2: LNHDA, SQIVND (reference sequence).

The sample holds many counts of this clonotype. The rearrangement joins TRBV9 to TRBJ1-6; TRBD1 might be the D (6 bases). The CDR3 loop spans 16 amino acids. Germline V gene data show CDR1 as SGDLS and CDR2 as YYNGEE. V was pared by 2 bases and J by 9 bases, with 18 bases between. CDR3 sequence reads: CASSVNPGEAASPLHF. The CDR3 DNA is TGTGCCAGCAGCGTTAACCCAGGGGAGGCAGCTTCACCCCTCCACTTT.